This T cell receptor (beta chain) was sequenced during a study of shared clonotypes between healthy human individuals. Template amounts of about 290 ng DNA, tens of thousands of T cell genomes, were employed in unsorted PBMC replicate PCRs. Sequencing was performed with immunoSEQ multiplex PCR; in TCRdb, only in-frame clones are kept and a portion is missing. The sample has 450,000 to 500,000 clones, around three quarters seen once. Regarding this clone: Its matching antigen is unknown.

All of the donors resided in Nashville, Tennessee, and each was a Caucasian adult. Researchers drew on approximately 92 million PBMCs for genomic DNA from unsorted samples. General study results and limits: Researchers sampled blood only, noting tissue repertoires likely differ.

This CDR3 spans 12 amino acids. Germline CDR1 and CDR2: MDHEN and SYDVKM. Trimming stripped 4 bases from V and 7 bases from J, with 9 bases between. This receptor was taken from a woman in her forties in good health. Some clones in this sample may be carry-over from other donors' samples. The chain has TRBV28 and TRBJ2-3; perhaps TRBD1 as D (5 bases). Sequencing used PBMCs. The CDR3: CASSWGSNTQYF. The CDR3 DNA follows: TGTGCCAGCAGTTGGGGCTCCAATACGCAGTATTTT.